This T cell receptor beta chain was sequenced during a study of T cells in Graves' hyperthyroidism and ophthalmopathy. At the level of the study: Peripheral blood specimens were obtained at initial diagnosis, prior to any treatment. Regarding the study as a whole: Ophthalmopathy was separated from stable hyperthyroidism by a 13 V-J model. Researchers found most expanded thyroid clonotypes above 0.001 in blood as well.

The investigators amplified TCR beta CDR3 regions from RNA transcripts. The TCR CDR3 was amplified in a first-round RT-PCR using the HTBI primer set. TCRdb ran MiXCR on the multiplex PCR reads and lists one entry per CDR3 protein. The table has a few hundred thousand distinct CDR3 sequences, around a fifth seen once. Per germline, CDR1 KGHSH and CDR2 LQKENI. The CDR3 covers 15 residues. V dropped 0 bases and J dropped 5; count of bases not matched to a gene: 6. This clonotype was picked up many times. Its target is unknown. Exclusion of patients followed from uncontrolled infection, other autoimmune disease, pregnancy or lactation.

This receptor was obtained from a woman in her forties or fifties with Graves' hyperthyroidism. The chain recombines TRBV18 with TRBJ1-1; 7 bases match TRBD1. Sequenced input: blood. This chain's CDR3 is CASSPPGTVLTEAFF. The CDR3 DNA follows: TGTGCCAGCTCACCACCTGGGACAGTTCTAACTGAAGCTTTCTTT.